This T cell receptor beta chain was recorded in a study of CXCR3-negative and CXCR3-positive naive CD8 T cells. Study-level points and caveats: CXCR3-positive naive cells carried more hydrophobic TRB CDR3s than CXCR3-negative naive cells did. After cryopreservation, expression of CXCR3 was partially reduced, and most assays were run with fresh PBMCs. In naive cells, CXCR3-negative and CXCR3-positive subsets had similar TRBV-TRBJ usage; memory cells differed. Similarly elevated diversity marked both naive subsets, with memory CD8+ cells showing far lower diversity.

The TRB libraries of cDNA were built by UMI-labeled 5' RACE. With the 5' RACE reads reprocessed, TCRdb shows one record per CDR3 protein and no DNA. Recorded here are approximately 100,000 distinct CDR3 sequences; the top ten clones represent 0.35% to 0.4%. On this clonotype itself: Its specificity is unknown.

This CDR3 has 16 amino acids. The sorter processed each CD8+ T cell subset in triplicate at some 330,000 cells apiece. This sequence joins TRBV12-3 or TRBV12-4 and TRBJ2-5; TCRdb names TRBD1, which stays unverified in the absence of DNA. The material sequenced was naive CXCR3+ CD8+ T cells from blood. Regarding subset: CD45RO-CCR7+CD27+CD95- naive CD8+ T cells expressing CXCR3 (TNR3+). The clonotype comes from a human donor in good health. Some clones in this sample may be carry-over from other donors' samples. The CDR3 reads CASGGGGTGTPETQYF.